Included here is one T cell receptor (beta chain) sequence, with context. Its specificity is unknown. The V and J ends lost 0 bases and 4 bases, in that order; junction bases with no gene match: 1. The CDR3 is made up of 14 amino acids. Per the germline V gene, CDR1 is MRHNA and CDR2 is SNTAGT. This entry belongs to a study of graft-versus-host responses after intestinal transplantation. Generated by immunoSEQ multiplex PCR, the TCRdb table keeps only in-frame clones and is missing some. The sample has 30,000 to 40,000 clones; 93% are singletons. Sequenced material: unstimulated CD8+ T cells sorted from spleen or lymph node cells, taken before transplant. The origin of this receptor is a human donor who was the organ donor for an intestinal transplant. The chain is built from TRBV6-4 and TRBJ2-3, with TRBD2 identical over 7 bases. The CDR3 loop reads CASSDSREPDTQYF. The CDR3, as DNA: TGTGCCAGCAGTGACTCGCGGGAGCCAGATACGCAGTATTTT.